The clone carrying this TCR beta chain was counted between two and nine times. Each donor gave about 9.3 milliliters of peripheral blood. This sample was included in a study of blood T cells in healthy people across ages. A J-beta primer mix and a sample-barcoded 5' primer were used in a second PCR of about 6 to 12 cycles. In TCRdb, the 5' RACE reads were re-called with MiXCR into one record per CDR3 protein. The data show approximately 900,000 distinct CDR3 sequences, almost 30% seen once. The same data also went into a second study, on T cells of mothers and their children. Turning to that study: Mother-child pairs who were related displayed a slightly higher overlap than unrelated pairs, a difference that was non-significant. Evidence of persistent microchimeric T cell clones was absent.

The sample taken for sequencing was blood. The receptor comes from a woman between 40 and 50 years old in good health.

CDR3 amino acids: CASSLGGQGWAEQYF. The DNA of the CDR3 is TGTGCCAGCAGCTTAGGAGGGCAGGGGTGGGCCGAGCAGTACTTC. This chain joins TRBV7-2 and TRBJ2-7, with a possible D match to TRBD1 (6 bases). The germline gives CDR1 SGHTA, CDR2 FQGNSA. Trimming stripped 1 base from V and 6 bases from J, with 16 bases between. CDR3 length: 15 amino acids.